These T cell receptor beta chains were read from a single sample in a study of blood T cell repertoires in COVID-19. Clones were sequenced by immunoSEQ multiplex PCR, and TCRdb holds only the in-frame ones, with some missing. This table holds about 140,000 clones, roughly four fifths found once. Sequenced sample: peripheral blood. Receptors originate from a woman of 80 years or more with acute or convalescent COVID-19. Each CDR3 is given with its conserved first and last residue. Each record gives: J gene, V gene, clone size, D gene, CDR3 DNA, CDR3 protein. The D gene is left open where the match is weak. Some rows mark clone size as missing; the rest say once, few, many or name a class of expanded clone.

TRBJ1-4 TRBV6-1 few NA TGTGCCAGCAGTGAACCCGGGGGGGAAAAACTGTTTTTT CASSEPGGEKLFF
TRBJ2-1 TRBV28 few TRBD2 TGTGCCAGCAGTACCCCGCTGGACGGCTATCTAGCGGGGACGAACAATGAGCAGTTCTTC CASSTPLDGYLAGTNNEQFF
TRBJ2-5 TRBV7-2 NA NA TGTGCCAGCAGCGCCGACGGGCGAGGCGGCAGGGCGTACCAAGAGACCCAGTACTTC CASSADGRGGRAYQETQYF
TRBJ2-2 TRBV7-9 few TRBD2 TGTGCCAGCAGCTCGCTAGCGGGAGGCGGGGAGCTGTTTTTT CASSSLAGGGELFF
TRBJ1-6 TRBV9 NA TRBD1 TGTGCCAGCAGCTCCGAGGACAGGGGGCTGATAAATTCACCCCTCCACTTT CASSSEDRGLINSPLHF
TRBJ1-3 TRBV15 NA TRBD1 TGTGCCACCAGCCGGGACAGGGGGAGCTCTGGAAACACCATATATTTT CATSRDRGSSGNTIYF
TRBJ1-4 TRBV28 NA NA TGTGCCAGCAGTTCGCGGGGGCCAAGGGGTGAAAAACTGTTTTTT CASSSRGPRGEKLFF
TRBJ2-7 TRBV6-6 NA TRBD1 TGTGCCAGCAGCCTAGGGGGCGCGCCCTACGAGCAGTACTTC CASSLGGAPYEQYF
TRBJ2-1 TRBV5-1 NA TRBD2 TGCGCCAGCAGATCAGCGGGGGGAGCTGGGTATGAGCAGTTCTTC CASRSAGGAGYEQFF
TRBJ1-6 TRBV15 NA NA TGTGCCACCAGCAGAGATGGGGGGAATTCACCCCTCCACTTT CATSRDGGNSPLHF
TRBJ2-7 TRBV9 NA NA TGTGCCAGCAGCGTAGGTCAGGGGAGTGGCGAGCAGTACTTC CASSVGQGSGEQYF
TRBJ1-4 TRBV4-2 NA TRBD1 TGTGCCAGCAGCCATCGTCCTGCGGGACAGGGAGGTGAAAAACTGTTTTTT CASSHRPAGQGGEKLFF
TRBJ2-5 TRBV24-1 once NA TGTGCCACCAGTGACCGGGGGACCCCCCAGGGGACCCAGTACTTC CATSDRGTPQGTQYF
TRBJ2-3 TRBV7-8 NA NA TGTGCCAGCAGCTTAGGGAGGATATTGGGAGATACGCAGTATTTT CASSLGRILGDTQYF
TRBJ2-7 TRBV18 NA TRBD2 TGTGCCAGCTCACCAGCGCTAGCGGGGAACTACGAGCAGTACTTC CASSPALAGNYEQYF
TRBJ1-2 TRBV6-1 NA NA TGTGCCAGCAGTGAACGGGGTCCACCTAACTATGGCTACACCTTC CASSERGPPNYGYTF